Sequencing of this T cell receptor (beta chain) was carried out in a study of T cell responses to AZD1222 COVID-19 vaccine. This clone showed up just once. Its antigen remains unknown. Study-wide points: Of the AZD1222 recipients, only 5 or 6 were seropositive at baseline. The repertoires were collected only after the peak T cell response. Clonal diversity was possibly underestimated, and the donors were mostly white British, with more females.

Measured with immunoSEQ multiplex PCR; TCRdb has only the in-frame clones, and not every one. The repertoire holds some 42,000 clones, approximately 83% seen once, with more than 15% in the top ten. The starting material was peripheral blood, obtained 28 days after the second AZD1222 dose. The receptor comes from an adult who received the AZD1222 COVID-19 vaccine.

The DNA of the CDR3 is TGTGCCAGCAGCCCCGGGACAGGGCGGACCTACGAGCAGTACTTC. The encoded protein is CASSPGTGRTYEQYF. The chain joins TRBV6-5 to TRBJ2-7, with 9 bases aligning to TRBD1. J was trimmed by 2 bases and V by 6 bases; bases with no gene match: 8. This CDR3 has 15 residues. Germline CDR1 and CDR2: MNHEY and SVGAGI.